The T cell receptor beta chain under discussion was sequenced for a study of early T cells in non-severe SARS-CoV-2 infection. Across the study: Sequencing input comprised bulk RNA from unsorted whole blood; chain pairing was not available. Points from the study as a whole: Private and CD4 specificities were missed by VDJdb matching, which favored anti-spike CD8 responses.

This clonotype was observed many times. Its cognate antigen is unknown. cDNA molecules, individually, were tagged with unique molecular identifiers. TCRdb itself ran the 5' RACE reads through MiXCR, one entry per CDR3 protein. This sample has 80,000 or so distinct CDR3 sequences, with around 15% found just once. The CDR3 has 14 amino acids. Looked up from germline, CDR1 is SGHRS and CDR2 is YFSETQ. V was cut by 1 base and J by 5 bases, with 10 bases left in between. The sequenced sample consisted of whole blood. The chain links TRBV5-1 to TRBJ2-4; no definite D call. The receptor was derived from an adult who was a healthcare worker with PCR-confirmed SARS-CoV-2 infection or an uninfected control (not recorded which). This chain's CDR3 is CASSLRPAQNIQYF. CDR3 DNA sequence: TGCGCCAGCAGCTTGAGGCCCGCTCAAAACATTCAGTACTTC.